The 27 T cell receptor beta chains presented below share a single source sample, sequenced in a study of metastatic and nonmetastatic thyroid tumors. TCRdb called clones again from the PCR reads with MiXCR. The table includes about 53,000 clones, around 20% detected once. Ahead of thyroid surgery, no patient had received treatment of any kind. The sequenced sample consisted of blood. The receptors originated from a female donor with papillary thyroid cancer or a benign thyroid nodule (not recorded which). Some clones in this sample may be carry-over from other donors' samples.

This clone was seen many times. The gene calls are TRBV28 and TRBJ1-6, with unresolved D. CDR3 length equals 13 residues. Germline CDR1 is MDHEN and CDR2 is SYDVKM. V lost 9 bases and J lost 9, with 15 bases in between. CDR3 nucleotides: TGTGCCAGTCGAGGACTGGCCTCTTCACCCCTCCACTTT. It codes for CASRGLASSPLHF.

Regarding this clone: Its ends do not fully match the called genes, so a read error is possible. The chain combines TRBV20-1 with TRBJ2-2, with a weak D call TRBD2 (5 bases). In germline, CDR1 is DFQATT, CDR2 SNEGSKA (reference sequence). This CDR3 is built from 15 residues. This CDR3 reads CSARGGSRTTGDLFF. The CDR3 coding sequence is TGCAGTGCTAGAGGAGGGAGCCGGACCACCGGGGATCTGTTTTTT.

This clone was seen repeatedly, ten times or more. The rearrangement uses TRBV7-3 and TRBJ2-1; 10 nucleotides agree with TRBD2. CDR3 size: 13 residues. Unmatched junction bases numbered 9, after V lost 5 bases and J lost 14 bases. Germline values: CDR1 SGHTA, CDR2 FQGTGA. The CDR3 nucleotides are TGTGCCAGCAGCCAGTCTAGCGGGAGAAGTAAGTTCTTC. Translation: CASSQSSGRSKFF.

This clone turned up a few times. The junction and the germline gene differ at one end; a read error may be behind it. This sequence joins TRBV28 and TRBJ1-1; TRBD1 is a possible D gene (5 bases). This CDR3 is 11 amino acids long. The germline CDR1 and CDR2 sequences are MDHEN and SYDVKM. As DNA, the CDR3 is TGTGCCACCCGAGGGGTTCCTGATGCTTTCTTT. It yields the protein CATRGVPDAFF.

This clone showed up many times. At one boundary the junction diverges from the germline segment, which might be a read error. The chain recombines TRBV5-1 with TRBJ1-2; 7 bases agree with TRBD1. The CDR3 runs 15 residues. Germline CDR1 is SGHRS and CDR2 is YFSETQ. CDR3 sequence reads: CAGSRTADRESGYTF. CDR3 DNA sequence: TGCGCCGGCAGCCGGACCGCCGACAGGGAATCCGGCTACACCTTC. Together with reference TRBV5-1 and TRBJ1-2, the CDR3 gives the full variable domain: KAGVTQTPRYLIKTRGQQVTLSCSPISGHRSVSWYQQTPGQGLQFLFEYFSETQRNKGNFPGRFSGRQFSNSRSEMNVSTLELGDSALYLCAGSRTADRESGYTFGSGTRLTVV.

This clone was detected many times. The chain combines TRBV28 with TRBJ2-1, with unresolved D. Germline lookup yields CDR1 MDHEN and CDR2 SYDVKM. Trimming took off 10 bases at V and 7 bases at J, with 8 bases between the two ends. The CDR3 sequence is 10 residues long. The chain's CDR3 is CATTSNEQFF. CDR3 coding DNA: TGTGCCACGACCAGTAATGAGCAGTTCTTC.

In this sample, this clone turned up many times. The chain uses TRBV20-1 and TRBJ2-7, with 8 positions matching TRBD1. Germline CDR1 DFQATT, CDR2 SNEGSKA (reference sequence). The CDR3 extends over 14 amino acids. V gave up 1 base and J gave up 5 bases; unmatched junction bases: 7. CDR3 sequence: CSARASGRGHEQYF. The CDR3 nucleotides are TGCAGTGCTAGAGCGTCTGGCAGGGGGCACGAGCAGTACTTC.

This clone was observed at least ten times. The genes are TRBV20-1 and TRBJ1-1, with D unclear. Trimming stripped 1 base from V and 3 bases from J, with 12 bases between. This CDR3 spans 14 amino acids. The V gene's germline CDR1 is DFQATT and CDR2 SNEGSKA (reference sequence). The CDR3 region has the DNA TGCAGTGCTAGAGCCGAAGAGTATTACACTGAAGCTTTCTTT. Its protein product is CSARAEEYYTEAFF.

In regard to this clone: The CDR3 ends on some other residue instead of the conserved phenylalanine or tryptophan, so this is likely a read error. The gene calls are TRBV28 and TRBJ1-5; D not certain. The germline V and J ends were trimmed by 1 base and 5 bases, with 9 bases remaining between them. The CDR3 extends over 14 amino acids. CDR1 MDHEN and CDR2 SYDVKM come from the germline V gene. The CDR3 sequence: CASSLLAWDQPQHL. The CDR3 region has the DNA TGTGCCAGCAGTTTATTGGCTTGGGATCAGCCCCAGCATTTA.

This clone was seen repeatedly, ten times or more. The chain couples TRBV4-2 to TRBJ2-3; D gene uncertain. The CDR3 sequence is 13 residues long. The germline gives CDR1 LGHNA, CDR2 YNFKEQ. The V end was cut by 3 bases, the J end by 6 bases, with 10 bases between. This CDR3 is CASSQGEVDTQYF. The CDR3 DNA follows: TGTGCCAGCAGCCAGGGTGAGGTTGATACGCAGTATTTT.

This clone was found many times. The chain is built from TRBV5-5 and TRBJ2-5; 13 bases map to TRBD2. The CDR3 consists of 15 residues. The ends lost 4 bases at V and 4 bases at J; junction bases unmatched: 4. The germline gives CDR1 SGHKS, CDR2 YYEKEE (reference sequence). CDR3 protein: CASSEGLAGRETQYF. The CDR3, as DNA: TGTGCCAGCAGCGAGGGACTAGCGGGAAGAGAGACCCAGTACTTC.

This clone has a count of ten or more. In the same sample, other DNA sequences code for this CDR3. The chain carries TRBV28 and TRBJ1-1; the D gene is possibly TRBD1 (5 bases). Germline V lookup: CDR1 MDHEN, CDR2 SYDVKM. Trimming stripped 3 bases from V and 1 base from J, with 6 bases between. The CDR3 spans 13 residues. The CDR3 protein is CASSLGTNTEAFF. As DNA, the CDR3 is TGTGCCAGCAGTTTGGGGACGAACACTGAAGCTTTCTTT.

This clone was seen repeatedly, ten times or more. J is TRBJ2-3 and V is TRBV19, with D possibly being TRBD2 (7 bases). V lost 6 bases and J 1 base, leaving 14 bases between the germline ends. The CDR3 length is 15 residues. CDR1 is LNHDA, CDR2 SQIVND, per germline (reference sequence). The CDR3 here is CASRWRGRGTDTQYF. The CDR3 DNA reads TGTGCCAGTAGGTGGCGGGGGCGCGGCACAGATACGCAGTATTTT.

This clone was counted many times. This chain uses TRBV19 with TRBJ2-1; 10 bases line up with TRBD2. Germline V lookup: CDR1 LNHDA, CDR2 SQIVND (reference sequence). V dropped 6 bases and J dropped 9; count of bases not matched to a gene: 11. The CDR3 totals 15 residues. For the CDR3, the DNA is TGTGCCAGTAGAGAAATCAAGCGGGAGGGCCGTGAGCAGTTCTTC. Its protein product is CASREIKREGREQFF.

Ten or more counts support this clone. The CDR3 protein is CASSLTSLGTQYF. For the CDR3, the DNA is TGTGCCAGCAGCTTAACTAGCTTAGGGACCCAGTACTTC. The chain employs TRBV11-2 and TRBJ2-5; D possibly corresponds to TRBD2 (6 bases). The germline V and J ends were trimmed by 2 bases and 7 bases, with 11 bases remaining between them. Germline CDR1 and CDR2: SGHAT and FQNNGV. The CDR3 has 13 amino acids.

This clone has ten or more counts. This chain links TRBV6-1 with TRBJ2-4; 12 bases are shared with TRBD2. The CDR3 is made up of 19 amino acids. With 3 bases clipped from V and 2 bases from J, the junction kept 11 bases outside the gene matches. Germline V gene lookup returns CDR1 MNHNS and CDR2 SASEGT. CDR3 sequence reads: CASSDRTSGTDRTKNIQYF. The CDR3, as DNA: TGTGCCAGCAGTGATAGGACTAGCGGGACTGATAGGACCAAAAACATTCAGTACTTC.

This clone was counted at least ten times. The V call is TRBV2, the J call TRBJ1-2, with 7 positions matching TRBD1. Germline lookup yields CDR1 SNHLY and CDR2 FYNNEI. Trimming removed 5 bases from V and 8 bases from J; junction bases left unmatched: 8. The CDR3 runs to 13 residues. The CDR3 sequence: CASSLGQEAGYTF. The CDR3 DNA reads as TGTGCCAGCAGTCTTGGACAGGAGGCCGGCTACACCTTC.

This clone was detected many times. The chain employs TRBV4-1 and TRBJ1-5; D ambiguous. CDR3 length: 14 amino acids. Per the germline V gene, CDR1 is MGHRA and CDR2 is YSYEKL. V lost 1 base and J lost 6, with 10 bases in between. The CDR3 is CASSQGNAGQPQHF. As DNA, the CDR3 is TGCGCCAGCAGCCAAGGGAACGCGGGTCAGCCCCAGCATTTT.

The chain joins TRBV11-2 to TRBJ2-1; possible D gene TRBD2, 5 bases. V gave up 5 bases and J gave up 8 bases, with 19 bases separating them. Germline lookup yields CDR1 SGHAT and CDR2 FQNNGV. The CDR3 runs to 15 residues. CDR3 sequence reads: CASSLTIGGGDEQFF. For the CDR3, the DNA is TGTGCCAGCAGCCTGACTATCGGAGGTGGGGATGAGCAGTTCTTC.

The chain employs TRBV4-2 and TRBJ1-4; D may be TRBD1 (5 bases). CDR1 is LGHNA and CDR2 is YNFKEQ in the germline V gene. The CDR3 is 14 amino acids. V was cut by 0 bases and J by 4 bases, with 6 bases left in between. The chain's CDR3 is CASSQDGHNEKLFF. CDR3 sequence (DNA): TGTGCCAGCAGCCAAGATGGACATAATGAAAAACTGTTTTTT.

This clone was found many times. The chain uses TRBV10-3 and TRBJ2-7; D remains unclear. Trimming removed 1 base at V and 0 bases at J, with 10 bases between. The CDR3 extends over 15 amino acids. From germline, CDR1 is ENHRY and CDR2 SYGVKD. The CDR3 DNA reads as TGTGCCATCAGTGAGTTTGAAATAATCTCCTACGAGCAGTACTTC. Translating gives CAISEFEIISYEQYF.

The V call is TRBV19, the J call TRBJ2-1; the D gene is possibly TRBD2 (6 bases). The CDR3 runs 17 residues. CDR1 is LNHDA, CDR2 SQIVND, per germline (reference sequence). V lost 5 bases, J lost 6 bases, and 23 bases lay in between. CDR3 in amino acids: CASSCGTVRRRSNEQFF. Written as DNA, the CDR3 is TGTGCCAGTAGTTGCGGGACGGTTAGGCGAAGGAGCAATGAGCAGTTCTTC.

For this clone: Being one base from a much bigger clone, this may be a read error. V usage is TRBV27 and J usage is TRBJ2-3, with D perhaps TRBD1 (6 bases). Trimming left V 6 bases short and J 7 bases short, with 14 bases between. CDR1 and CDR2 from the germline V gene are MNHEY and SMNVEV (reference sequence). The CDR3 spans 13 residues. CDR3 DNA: TGTGCCAGCAGGCAAAGGGGGTCCTATACGCAGTATTTT. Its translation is CASRQRGSYTQYF.

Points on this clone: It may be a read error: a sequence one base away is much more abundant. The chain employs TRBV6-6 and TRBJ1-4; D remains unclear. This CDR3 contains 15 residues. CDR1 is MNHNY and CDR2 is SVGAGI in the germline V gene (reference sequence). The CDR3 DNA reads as TGTGCCGGCAGTTACAGCGATACAACTAATGAAAAACTGTTTTTT. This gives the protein CAGSYSDTTNEKLFF.

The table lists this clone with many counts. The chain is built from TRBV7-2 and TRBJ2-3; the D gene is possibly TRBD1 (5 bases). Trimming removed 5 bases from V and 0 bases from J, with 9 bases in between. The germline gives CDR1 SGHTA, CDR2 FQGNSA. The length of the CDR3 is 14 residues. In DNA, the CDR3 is TGTGCCAGCAGCCGTCCAGGGAGCACAGATACGCAGTATTTT. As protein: CASSRPGSTDTQYF.

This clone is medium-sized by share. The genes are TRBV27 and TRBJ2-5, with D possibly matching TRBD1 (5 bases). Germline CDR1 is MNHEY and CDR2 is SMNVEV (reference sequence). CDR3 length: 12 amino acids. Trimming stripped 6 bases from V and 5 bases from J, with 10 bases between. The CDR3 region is CASRGVLETQYF. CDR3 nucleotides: TGTGCCAGCAGAGGGGTATTGGAGACCCAGTACTTC.

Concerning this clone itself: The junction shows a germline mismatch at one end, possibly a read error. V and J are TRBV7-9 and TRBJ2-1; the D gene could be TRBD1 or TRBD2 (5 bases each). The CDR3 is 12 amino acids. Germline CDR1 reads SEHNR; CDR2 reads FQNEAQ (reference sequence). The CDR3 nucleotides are TGTACCAGCATCTTAGTACGGGACCCCCCGATCTTC. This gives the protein CTSILVRDPPIF.